The 20 T cell receptor beta chains in this list originate from one sample, sequenced in a study of PD-1 blockade in mismatch repair-deficient tumors. Assay: immunoSEQ multiplex PCR; the TCRdb copy retains only in-frame clones and omits some. The sample has 38,000 or so clones; about 85% are singletons. The starting material was peripheral blood, obtained 76 weeks after starting pembrolizumab. These receptors were taken from an adult with mismatch repair-deficient cancer.

The chain has TRBV5-4 and TRBJ1-1; 10 nucleotides align to TRBD1. CDR3 length equals 17 residues. Trimming removed 2 bases from V and 2 bases from J; junction bases left unmatched: 9. The germline V gene encodes CDR1 SGHNT and CDR2 YYREEE (reference sequence). The CDR3 loop reads CASSFTDRGISNTEAFF. For the CDR3, the DNA is TGTGCCAGCAGCTTTACGGACAGGGGGATTTCTAACACTGAAGCTTTCTTT.

This clone occurred once. The chain employs TRBV6-6 and TRBJ1-4; 9 bases match TRBD1. This CDR3 is built from 14 residues. V dropped 6 bases and J dropped 6; count of bases not matched to a gene: 5. Germline values: CDR1 MNHNY, CDR2 SVGAGI (reference sequence). The CDR3 DNA sequence: TGTGCCAGCAGCCGGACAGGGGACTATGAAAAACTGTTTTTT. Translation: CASSRTGDYEKLFF.

The V and J genes are TRBV5-6 and TRBJ1-4, with D maybe TRBD1 (6 bases). Per germline, CDR1 SGHDT and CDR2 YYEEEE. Trimming took 4 bases from V and 8 from J, leaving 12 bases between them. This CDR3 contains 13 residues. The CDR3 sequence is CASSNRGLEKLFF. The CDR3 region has the DNA TGTGCCAGCAGCAACCGGGGGCTGGAAAAACTGTTTTTT.

This chain connects TRBV28 to TRBJ2-1, with unresolved D. V was shortened by 10 bases and J by 9 bases, with 16 bases between the two germline ends. CDR1 and CDR2 (germline): MDHEN, SYDVKM. This CDR3 has 12 residues. The chain's CDR3 is CATSRYGSEQFF. CDR3 coding DNA: TGTGCCACCTCACGATATGGGTCTGAGCAGTTCTTC.

A few counts support this clone. V and J are TRBV18 and TRBJ1-2; the D gene is possibly TRBD1 (5 bases). The CDR3 runs 14 residues. CDR1 is KGHSH and CDR2 is LQKENI in the germline V gene. The ends were cut back, 3 bases at V and 7 bases at J, with 15 bases in the middle. The DNA of the CDR3 is TGTGCCAGCTCACCCGACAGACCCAAGGGTGGCTACACCTTC. Translating it yields CASSPDRPKGGYTF.

The chain has TRBV7-3 and TRBJ1-2, with 7 nucleotides matching TRBD1. The CDR3 consists of 14 residues. Germline CDR1 and CDR2: SGHTA and FQGTGA. Trimming removed 5 bases from V and 2 bases from J; junction bases left unmatched: 5. The CDR3 coding sequence is TGTGCCAGCAGCGCCGGGACAGCAAACTATGGCTACACCTTC. The encoded protein is CASSAGTANYGYTF.

This clone has just a few counts. This chain's CDR3 is CAISDRPNYGYTF. The CDR3 DNA sequence: TGTGCCATCAGTGATAGGCCCAACTATGGCTACACCTTC. The chain uses TRBV10-3 and TRBJ1-2; no clear D. Germline V gene lookup returns CDR1 ENHRY and CDR2 SYGVKD. This CDR3 is 13 amino acids long. The V and J ends lost 3 bases and 2 bases respectively, with 7 bases between them.

This chain uses TRBV5-1 with TRBJ1-1, with 8 bases aligning to TRBD1. CDR3 length equals 15 residues. J was trimmed by 1 base and V by 5 bases; bases with no gene match: 7. The germline CDR1 and CDR2 sequences are SGHRS and YFSETQ. This chain's CDR3 is CASSDPGGANTEAFF. The CDR3 DNA sequence: TGCGCCAGCAGTGATCCAGGGGGCGCGAACACTGAAGCTTTCTTT.

The V gene is TRBV11-2, the J gene TRBJ2-5; possible D gene TRBD2, 6 bases. The CDR3 loop spans 15 amino acids. CDR1 is SGHAT, CDR2 FQNNGV, per germline. V shed 5 bases and J shed 2 bases, with 15 bases lying between them. The CDR3 DNA sequence: TGTGCCAGCAGCGACGGACGGGCGGGGCAAGAGACCCAGTACTTC. Its translation is CASSDGRAGQETQYF.

The chain links TRBV9 to TRBJ2-1; 9 bases align to TRBD1. The V gene end was trimmed by 0 bases and the J gene end by 9 bases; junction bases not matched to a gene: 7. CDR1 and CDR2 (germline): SGDLS, YYNGEE. There are 15 residues in the CDR3. CDR3 sequence: CASSVAYRGRIEQFF. CDR3 sequence (DNA): TGTGCCAGCAGCGTAGCGTACAGGGGGCGGATTGAGCAGTTCTTC.

The CDR3 DNA sequence: TGTGCCAGCAGCGGGCGGGAGAACAGGGACGAGCAGTACTTC. It encodes CASSGRENRDEQYF. This rearrangement joins TRBV9 to TRBJ2-7; weak D call: TRBD2 (7 bases). Germline CDR1 SGDLS, CDR2 YYNGEE. The CDR3 has 14 residues. V shed 3 bases and J shed 5 bases, with 15 bases lying between them.

V and J are TRBV5-4 and TRBJ2-4; maybe TRBD2 (6 bases). The germline gives CDR1 SGHNT, CDR2 YYREEE (reference sequence). V lost 3 bases and J lost 6, with 22 bases in between. The CDR3 is made up of 17 amino acids. CDR3 region: CASSSGSPDGGRNIQYF. DNA of the CDR3: TGTGCCAGCAGCTCCGGGTCTCCGGATGGGGGGAGAAACATTCAGTACTTC.

The DNA of the CDR3 is TGCGCCAGCAGCCAGACCGGTACAGGGGGTGAAAAACTGTTTTTT. Translation: CASSQTGTGGEKLFF. The rearrangement joins TRBV5-1 to TRBJ1-4, with TRBD1 matching 8 bases. The germline gives CDR1 SGHRS, CDR2 YFSETQ. The CDR3 is 15 amino acids. With V trimmed by 4 bases and J by 7 bases, 9 bases remained unmatched.

This clone was seen a handful of times. The CDR3 DNA follows: TGCAGCGTTGAAGTGGGGACCCACGAGCAGTACTTC. It translates to CSVEVGTHEQYF. This chain uses TRBV29-1 with TRBJ2-7; possibly TRBD1 or TRBD2 for D (5 bases each). The CDR3 contains 12 residues. V lost 1 base, J lost 5 bases, and 9 bases lay in between. Germline loops: CDR1 SQVTM, CDR2 ANQGSEA.

This clone was recorded a few times. The rearrangement uses TRBV2 and TRBJ1-5; 8 nucleotides align to TRBD1. This CDR3 contains 14 residues. Trimming cost V 7 bases and J 9 bases; bases outside gene matches: 11. The germline gives CDR1 SNHLY, CDR2 FYNNEI. The CDR3 DNA reads TGTGCCAGCAATCCCGGACAGGGAACTCTGCCCCAGCATTTT. Amino acids: CASNPGQGTLPQHF.

This clone was seen only once. V is TRBV4-3 and J is TRBJ2-3; the match to TRBD2 covers 14 bases. V shed 4 bases, J shed 2 bases, and the junction held 5 bases outside the gene matches. CDR1 LGHNA and CDR2 YSLEER come from the germline V gene. This CDR3 has 17 residues. The CDR3 nucleotides read TGCGCCAGCAGCCGGGGACTAGCGGGAGACTCCACAGATACGCAGTATTTT. Its protein product is CASSRGLAGDSTDTQYF.

V gene TRBV19 combines with J gene TRBJ1-1; 8 positions agree with TRBD1. The germline gives CDR1 LNHDA, CDR2 SQIVND (reference sequence). V was pared by 3 bases and J by 2 bases, with 2 bases of the junction left unmatched. The CDR3 extends over 14 amino acids. The CDR3 DNA is TGTGCCAGTAGTATTGACAGGGGCAACACTGAAGCTTTCTTT. This encodes CASSIDRGNTEAFF.

This clone was picked up one time. The chain employs TRBV5-1 and TRBJ1-3; 8 nucleotides align to TRBD1. Germline V gives CDR1 SGHRS, CDR2 YFSETQ. V lost 3 bases and J lost 1; bases outside the gene matches: 0. This CDR3 has 14 residues. The DNA for the CDR3 is TGCGCCAGCAGCTGGACAGGGTCTGGAAACACCATATATTTT. Translated, it gives CASSWTGSGNTIYF.

The chain links TRBV30 to TRBJ2-3; 7 bases align to TRBD2. Germline CDR1 GTSNPN, CDR2 SVGIG (reference sequence). CDR3 length: 15 amino acids. Unmatched junction bases numbered 5, after V lost 1 base and J lost 1 base. The CDR3 nucleotides are TGTGCCTGGAGTGATGGCGGGAGAGGCACAGATACGCAGTATTTT. Amino acids: CAWSDGGRGTDTQYF.

The chain couples TRBV27 to TRBJ2-7, with D perhaps TRBD2 (5 bases). Germline CDR1 reads MNHEY; CDR2 reads SMNVEV (reference sequence). V lost 5 bases and J lost 4, with 15 bases in between. The CDR3 loop spans 14 amino acids. CDR3 amino acids: CASSPGISGYEQYF. The CDR3 nucleotides read TGTGCCAGCAGTCCCGGGATCTCTGGGTACGAGCAGTACTTC.